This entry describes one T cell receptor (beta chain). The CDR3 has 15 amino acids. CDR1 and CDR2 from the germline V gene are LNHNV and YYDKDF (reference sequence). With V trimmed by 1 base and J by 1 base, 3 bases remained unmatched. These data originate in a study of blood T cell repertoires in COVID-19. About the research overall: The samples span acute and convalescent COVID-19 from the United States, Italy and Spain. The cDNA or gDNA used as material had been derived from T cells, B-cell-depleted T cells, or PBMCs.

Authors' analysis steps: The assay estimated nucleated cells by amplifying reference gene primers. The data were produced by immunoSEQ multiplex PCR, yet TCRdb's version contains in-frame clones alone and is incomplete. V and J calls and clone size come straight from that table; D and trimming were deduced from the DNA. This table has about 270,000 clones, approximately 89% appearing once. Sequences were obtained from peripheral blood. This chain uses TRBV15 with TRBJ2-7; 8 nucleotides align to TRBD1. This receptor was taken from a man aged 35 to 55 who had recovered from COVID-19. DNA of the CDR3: TGTGCCACCAGCAGAGGCAGGGGGCCATCCTACGAGCAGTACTTC. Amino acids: CATSRGRGPSYEQYF.